A single sample gave rise to the 14 T cell receptor beta chains below, sequenced in a study of human T cells and chemical hapten exposure. As to time point: patch test 1, 2 weeks after DPC sensitization. Treatment specified: therapeutic diphenylcyclopropenone sensitization with weekly scalp DPC. TCRdb redid the calling of the RACE reads with MiXCR, one entry per CDR3 protein. The repertoire holds about 82,000 distinct CDR3 sequences, with over 8.5% as singletons. The material was whole blood, obtained in connection with sensitization to the hapten diphenylcyclopropenone (DPC). All receptors derive from a woman between 50 and 59 years old with alopecia areata. Some clones in this sample may be carry-over from other donors' samples.

The V and J genes are TRBV28 and TRBJ2-5; D not resolved. The V end was cut by 1 base, the J end by 2 bases, with 8 bases between. Germline lookup yields CDR1 MDHEN and CDR2 SYDVKM. The length of the CDR3 is 14 residues. The CDR3, as DNA: TGTGCCAGCAGTTTATATGGCGGTCAAGAGACCCAGTACTTC. Translating it yields CASSLYGGQETQYF.

The table lists this clonotype with many counts. CDR3: CATSDLGNEQFF. The CDR3 bases are TGTGCCACCAGTGATCTGGGGAATGAGCAGTTCTTC. The chain recombines TRBV24-1 with TRBJ2-1; D call uncertain. This CDR3 spans 12 amino acids. V was shortened by 3 bases and J by 7 bases, with 6 bases between the two germline ends. Germline loops: CDR1 KGHDR, CDR2 SFDVKD.

This chain joins TRBV6-5 and TRBJ2-1; the D gene could be TRBD1 or TRBD2 (7 bases each). The CDR3 totals 18 residues. Trimming took off 6 bases at V and 0 bases at J, with 21 bases between the two ends. Germline loops: CDR1 MNHEY, CDR2 SVGAGI. CDR3 region: CASSIDRASGLSYNEQFF. The CDR3 nucleotides are TGTGCCAGCAGCATAGACAGGGCTAGCGGCCTCTCCTACAATGAGCAGTTCTTC.

This chain links TRBV7-9 with TRBJ1-4; no clear D. The CDR3 sequence is 15 residues long. V lost 5 bases to trimming and J lost 5 bases, with 15 bases between them. The germline V gene has CDR1 SEHNR and CDR2 FQNEAQ (reference sequence). CDR3 sequence (DNA): TGTGCCAGCAGCCCCGGGCAGGCCGGGAATGAAAAACTGTTTTTT. It codes for CASSPGQAGNEKLFF. Drawing the rest from reference TRBV7-9 and TRBJ1-4, the complete variable domain is DTGVSQNPRHKITKRGQNVTFRCDPISEHNRLYWYRQTLGQGPEFLTYFQNEAQLEKSRLLSDRFSAERPKGSFSTLEIQRTEQGDSAMYLCASSPGQAGNEKLFFGSGTQLSVL.

The table lists this clonotype with many counts. This chain connects TRBV7-9 to TRBJ1-1, with D tentatively TRBD1 (5 bases). V was pared by 5 bases and J by 4 bases, with 23 bases between. From germline, CDR1 is SEHNR and CDR2 FQNEAQ (reference sequence). This CDR3 is built from 17 residues. CDR3 amino acids: CASSPNPGARRGTEAFF. For the CDR3, the DNA is TGTGCCAGCAGCCCGAACCCCGGGGCCAGACGGGGCACTGAAGCTTTCTTT. The full variable domain, its missing parts supplied by reference TRBV7-9 and TRBJ1-1, is DTGVSQNPRHKITKRGQNVTFRCDPISEHNRLYWYRQTLGQGPEFLTYFQNEAQLEKSRLLSDRFSAERPKGSFSTLEIQRTEQGDSAMYLCASSPNPGARRGTEAFFGQGTRLTVV.

V and J are TRBV20-1 and TRBJ2-4; 8 bases are shared with TRBD2. CDR3 length equals 11 residues. V shed 0 bases, J shed 15 bases, and the junction held 4 bases outside the gene matches. CDR1 is DFQATT, CDR2 SNEGSKA, per germline (reference sequence). For the CDR3, the DNA is TGCAGTGCTAGAGATCGTGGGACTAGGTACTTC. Residues: CSARDRGTRYF.

This clonotype has ten or more counts. The V call is TRBV6-2 or TRBV6-3, the J call TRBJ1-5; D may be TRBD1 (5 bases). The CDR3 length is 16 residues. V lost 2 bases, J lost 2 bases, and 13 bases lay in between. The germline CDR1 and CDR2 sequences are MNHEY and SVGEGT. DNA for the CDR3: TGTGCCAGCAGTTACCCGACAGTCGGGGGCAATCAGCCCCAGCATTTT. This codes for CASSYPTVGGNQPQHF.

Only a few counts were recorded for this clonotype. The chain links TRBV6-1 to TRBJ2-1, with D perhaps TRBD2 (6 bases). V lost 6 bases, J lost 7 bases, and 22 bases lay in between. This CDR3 region has 16 residues. CDR1 is MNHNS, CDR2 SASEGT, per germline. The CDR3 coding sequence is TGTGCCAGCAGCGGACCTAGGGGACTTTCGCAGAATGAGCAGTTCTTC. This translates into CASSGPRGLSQNEQFF.

The chain has TRBV6-6 and TRBJ2-5; D gene unclear. V was shortened by 2 bases and J by 1 base, with 11 bases between the two germline ends. Germline CDR1 is MNHNY and CDR2 is SVGAGI (reference sequence). This CDR3 is built from 15 residues. Written as DNA, the CDR3 is TGTGCCAGCAGTTACATCCGGCCGCCCCAAGAGACCCAGTACTTC. Amino acid sequence: CASSYIRPPQETQYF.

The chain couples TRBV6-6 to TRBJ1-5; D is unclear. The CDR3 runs to 13 residues. Germline CDR1 is MNHNY and CDR2 is SVGAGI (reference sequence). Trimming removed 6 bases from V and 12 bases from J, with 18 bases in between. CDR3 loop: CASRPQTPPGQHF. Written as DNA, the CDR3 is TGTGCCAGCAGACCCCAGACCCCTCCGGGCCAGCATTTT.

This clonotype turned up a few times. The chain is built from TRBV28 and TRBJ1-3; perhaps TRBD1 as D (5 bases). Germline assignment: CDR1 MDHEN and CDR2 SYDVKM. V lost 2 bases to trimming and J lost 4 bases, with 9 bases between them. The CDR3 loop spans 14 amino acids. The CDR3 sequence: CASSLSDSGNTIYF. The CDR3 nucleotides are TGTGCCAGCAGTTTAAGTGACAGCGGAAACACCATATATTTT.

This clonotype turned up a few times. The chain has TRBV20-1 and TRBJ1-1, with 10 bases identical to TRBD1. The junction had 3 bases not matched to a gene; V was cut back by 4 bases and J by 1 base. Per the germline V gene, CDR1 is DFQATT and CDR2 is SNEGSKA (reference sequence). The CDR3 spans 14 residues. CDR3 in amino acids: CSATGTGANTEAFF. In DNA form, the CDR3 reads TGCAGTGCTACCGGGACAGGGGCGAACACTGAAGCTTTCTTT.

This clonotype was observed many times. CDR3 coding DNA: TGTGCCACCAGCCTCAGGGCCCAAGGGAATGAGCAGTTCTTC. It yields the protein CATSLRAQGNEQFF. J is TRBJ2-1 and V is TRBV24-1, with a tentative D call TRBD1 (5 bases). Trimming cost V 7 bases and J 7 bases, with 16 bases left between them. There are 14 residues in the CDR3. Germline V CDR1 and CDR2: KGHDR, SFDVKD.

This rearrangement joins TRBV7-2 to TRBJ2-1; 8 positions match TRBD1. CDR1 SGHTA and CDR2 FQGNSA come from the germline V gene. CDR3 length: 15 amino acids. V was clipped by 0 bases and J by 7 bases; unmatched bases: 5. This chain's CDR3 is CASSLAWTGRNEQFF. The CDR3 nucleotides are TGTGCCAGCAGCTTAGCGTGGACAGGGCGGAATGAGCAGTTCTTC.